The rows below give T cell receptor beta chains drawn from one sample of a study of T cells after yellow fever vaccination. One entry per CDR3 protein results from TCRdb running MiXCR on the 5' RACE reads. The data contain around 310,000 distinct CDR3 sequences, roughly 9.4% of them seen just once; the ten biggest clones take up about a sixth. The material sequenced was PBMCs, taken on the day of the first yellow fever vaccination. Receptors were obtained from a man aged 18 to 29 who received the YFV17D yellow fever vaccine. CDR3s include the opening cysteine and the closing phenylalanine or tryptophan. The order of the fields is J gene, V gene, clone size, D gene, CDR3 DNA, CDR3 protein. The D gene is left open where the match is weak. Part of the rows lack a size; the others show once, few, many or a class for expanded clones.

j_call: TRBJ2-3; v_call: TRBV4-2; clone_size: NA; d_call: TRBD2; cdr3_nt: TGTGCCAGCAGACAAGTCCGGACTAGCGGGGGGGCCTCATTCACTGCAGATACGCAGTATTTT; cdr3_aa: CASRQVRTSGGASFTADTQYF
j_call: TRBJ1-2; v_call: TRBV7-3; clone_size: few; d_call: TRBD1; cdr3_nt: TGTGCCAGCAGCCCGACAGGGGGTGCTAACTATGGCTACACCTTC; cdr3_aa: CASSPTGGANYGYTF
j_call: TRBJ2-3; v_call: TRBV7-6; clone_size: few; d_call: NA; cdr3_nt: TGTGCCAGCAGCTTAGTTGAGCCAGATACGCAGTATTTT; cdr3_aa: CASSLVEPDTQYF
j_call: TRBJ1-1; v_call: TRBV6-1; clone_size: few; d_call: TRBD1; cdr3_nt: TGTGCCAGCACCCCCTCAGGGGGCGAGGGCACTGAAGCTTTCTTT; cdr3_aa: CASTPSGGEGTEAFF
j_call: TRBJ1-5; v_call: TRBV19; clone_size: NA; d_call: NA; cdr3_nt: TGTCCCCAAATCCAGGGCGCGGGAGGCAATCAGCCCCAGCATTTT; cdr3_aa: CPQIQGAGGNQPQHF
j_call: TRBJ2-5; v_call: TRBV30; clone_size: few; d_call: TRBD1; cdr3_nt: TGTGCCTGGAGTCGGGGACAGGGGGCAGGGGAGACCCAGTACTTC; cdr3_aa: CAWSRGQGAGETQYF
j_call: TRBJ2-3; v_call: TRBV12-3/TRBV12-4; clone_size: many; d_call: TRBD2; cdr3_nt: TGTGCCAGCAGTCCAAGGACTAGCGGGGGGCCAGATACGCAGTATTTT; cdr3_aa: CASSPRTSGGPDTQYF
j_call: TRBJ1-1; v_call: TRBV10-3; clone_size: NA; d_call: NA; cdr3_nt: TGTGCCATCAGTGAGTGGGAGAGGGGGGCTTTCTTT; cdr3_aa: CAISEWERGAFF
j_call: TRBJ2-2; v_call: TRBV12-3/TRBV12-4; clone_size: NA; d_call: NA; cdr3_nt: TGTGCCAGCAGTTTAGGTTCTCGAGGAGGCGGCGGGGAGCTGTTTTTT; cdr3_aa: CASSLGSRGGGGELFF
j_call: TRBJ1-2; v_call: TRBV10-3; clone_size: NA; d_call: NA; cdr3_nt: TGTGCCATCAGTGGAGATATAGCTAACTATGGCTACACCTTC; cdr3_aa: CAISGDIANYGYTF
j_call: TRBJ2-5; v_call: TRBV5-1; clone_size: few; d_call: NA; cdr3_nt: TGCGCCAGCAGCCCCGCGGGGAATAAAGAGACCCAGTACTTC; cdr3_aa: CASSPAGNKETQYF
j_call: TRBJ2-5; v_call: TRBV5-6; clone_size: NA; d_call: NA; cdr3_nt: TGTGCCAGCAGCCGACAAAGGGGGGGAGAGACCCAGTACTTC; cdr3_aa: CASSRQRGGETQYF
j_call: TRBJ2-2; v_call: TRBV5-1; clone_size: NA; d_call: NA; cdr3_nt: TGCGCCAGCAGTGAACGGGGGCCCTTCACCGGGGAGCTGTTTTTT; cdr3_aa: CASSERGPFTGELFF
j_call: TRBJ1-1; v_call: TRBV7-9; clone_size: few; d_call: NA; cdr3_nt: TGTGCCAGCAGCTTAGAGGGTAGAGGGCCGCGGTTTACTGAAGCTTTCTTT; cdr3_aa: CASSLEGRGPRFTEAFF
j_call: TRBJ2-7; v_call: TRBV6-2/TRBV6-3; clone_size: NA; d_call: TRBD1; cdr3_nt: TGTGCCAGCAGTCCTGCGACAGGGGTCCACGAGCAGTACTTC; cdr3_aa: CASSPATGVHEQYF
j_call: TRBJ2-5; v_call: TRBV7-2; clone_size: few; d_call: TRBD1; cdr3_nt: TGTGCCAGCAGCGTAGAGGGACAGGGTGGAGAGACCCAGTACTTC; cdr3_aa: CASSVEGQGGETQYF
j_call: TRBJ2-1; v_call: TRBV12-3/TRBV12-4; clone_size: many; d_call: TRBD2; cdr3_nt: TGTGCCAGCAGTCAACTAGCGGGATACAATGAGCAGTTCTTC; cdr3_aa: CASSQLAGYNEQFF
j_call: TRBJ2-3; v_call: TRBV10-3; clone_size: few; d_call: TRBD2; cdr3_nt: TGTGCCACCTCCGGGGTAGCGGGGGGCCTTAGCACAGATACGCAGTATTTT; cdr3_aa: CATSGVAGGLSTDTQYF
j_call: TRBJ2-1; v_call: TRBV11-2; clone_size: NA; d_call: TRBD1; cdr3_nt: TGTGCCAGCAGCTCACTACCCGGGACAGTAATTAATGAGCAGTTCTTC; cdr3_aa: CASSSLPGTVINEQFF
j_call: TRBJ2-7; v_call: TRBV25-1; clone_size: NA; d_call: NA; cdr3_nt: TGTGCCAGCAGTGAATTGTATGCAGGGAACGAGCAGTACTTC; cdr3_aa: CASSELYAGNEQYF
j_call: TRBJ1-5; v_call: TRBV10-3; clone_size: few; d_call: NA; cdr3_nt: TGTGCCACCCGGGACCTAGGGACCAATCAGCCCCAGCATTTT; cdr3_aa: CATRDLGTNQPQHF
j_call: TRBJ1-1; v_call: TRBV20-1; clone_size: few; d_call: TRBD1; cdr3_nt: TGCAGTGCTAGAGCCGGACAGGGGGAAGCTTTCTTT; cdr3_aa: CSARAGQGEAFF
j_call: TRBJ1-1; v_call: TRBV29-1; clone_size: NA; d_call: NA; cdr3_nt: TGCAGCGTTGAATTGGTAGAGGTCTTT; cdr3_aa: CSVELVEVF
j_call: TRBJ2-2; v_call: TRBV5-1; clone_size: few; d_call: NA; cdr3_nt: TGCGCCAGCAGCTTGTCCATTACCGGGGAGCTGTTTTTT; cdr3_aa: CASSLSITGELFF
j_call: TRBJ2-2; v_call: TRBV18; clone_size: many; d_call: NA; cdr3_nt: TGTGCCAGCTCATTCGACAGGACCAGCGGGGAGCTGTTTTTT; cdr3_aa: CASSFDRTSGELFF
j_call: TRBJ2-5; v_call: TRBV7-8; clone_size: few; d_call: TRBD1; cdr3_nt: TGTGCCAGCAGCTTAGCCGGTGGCACAGGGGGTGAGAAGACCCAGTACTTC; cdr3_aa: CASSLAGGTGGEKTQYF
j_call: TRBJ1-1; v_call: TRBV25-1; clone_size: few; d_call: TRBD1; cdr3_nt: TGTGCCAGCCAGACAGGGTCCTTCGAAGCTTTCTTT; cdr3_aa: CASQTGSFEAFF
j_call: TRBJ1-2; v_call: TRBV4-1; clone_size: NA; d_call: NA; cdr3_nt: TGCGCCAGCAGCCTCTCGCGGGACGGAGGAAACTATGGCTACACCTTC; cdr3_aa: CASSLSRDGGNYGYTF
j_call: TRBJ2-5; v_call: TRBV11-2; clone_size: NA; d_call: TRBD1; cdr3_nt: TGTGCCAGCAGCGGGGACAGGACTCAAGAGACCCAGTACTTC; cdr3_aa: CASSGDRTQETQYF
j_call: TRBJ2-7; v_call: TRBV9; clone_size: few; d_call: NA; cdr3_nt: TGTGCCAGCAGCGTAGACGGGCTGAGCTCCTACGAGCAGTACTTC; cdr3_aa: CASSVDGLSSYEQYF
j_call: TRBJ2-3; v_call: TRBV12-3/TRBV12-4; clone_size: few; d_call: NA; cdr3_nt: TGTGCCAGCAGTCCCGGCCCGAGGGATACGCAGTATTTT; cdr3_aa: CASSPGPRDTQYF
j_call: TRBJ2-5; v_call: TRBV4-1; clone_size: few; d_call: NA; cdr3_nt: TGCGCCAGCAGCCAAGGGGGAAGAGGCCAAGAGACCCAGTACTTC; cdr3_aa: CASSQGGRGQETQYF
j_call: TRBJ1-2; v_call: TRBV12-3/TRBV12-4; clone_size: many; d_call: NA; cdr3_nt: TGTGCCAGCAGTCTTTCTGTAGGGGGGATTTCTGGCTACACCTTC; cdr3_aa: CASSLSVGGISGYTF
j_call: TRBJ2-5; v_call: TRBV3-1; clone_size: many; d_call: NA; cdr3_nt: TGTGCCAGCAGCCAAGGTTTCCAGGGTGGTCAAGAGACCCAGTACTTC; cdr3_aa: CASSQGFQGGQETQYF
j_call: TRBJ1-2; v_call: TRBV7-2; clone_size: few; d_call: NA; cdr3_nt: TGTGCCAGCAGCTTCTCCGGGGGGAACTATGGCTACACCTTC; cdr3_aa: CASSFSGGNYGYTF
j_call: TRBJ1-1; v_call: TRBV9; clone_size: NA; d_call: NA; cdr3_nt: TGTGCCAGCAGCGTAGGGGTTTTGGGACTCCAAGGTGAAGCTTTCTTT; cdr3_aa: CASSVGVLGLQGEAFF
j_call: TRBJ1-1; v_call: TRBV5-4; clone_size: few; d_call: NA; cdr3_nt: TGTGCCAGCAGCTTGTTTGACAACACTGAAGCTTTCTTT; cdr3_aa: CASSLFDNTEAFF
j_call: TRBJ2-5; v_call: TRBV20-1; clone_size: few; d_call: NA; cdr3_nt: TGCAGTGCTAGAGATGGCGCGGCCAGGGAGACCCAGTACTTC; cdr3_aa: CSARDGAARETQYF
j_call: TRBJ2-2; v_call: TRBV11-2; clone_size: few; d_call: TRBD2; cdr3_nt: TGTGCCAGCAGCCCCACCGGGACTAGCGGGGGGGCCTACGGGGAGCTGTTTTTT; cdr3_aa: CASSPTGTSGGAYGELFF
j_call: TRBJ2-3; v_call: TRBV4-3; clone_size: NA; d_call: NA; cdr3_nt: TGCGCCAGCAGCCAAGAGGATCGAAGGGAATCAGATACGCAGTATTTT; cdr3_aa: CASSQEDRRESDTQYF